These 26 T cell receptor beta chains share one sample of origin, sequenced in a study of T cell repertoires in cytomegalovirus infection. For these receptors, no antigen is known. TCRdb reanalysed the reads using MiXCR and keeps one entry per CDR3 protein. The data contain around 140,000 distinct CDR3 sequences, around 30% of them singletons. The sample consisted of CD8+ T cells from cultured PBMCs, taken from culture after CMV antigen stimulation. The receptors were gathered from a human donor in good health (CMV status not recorded). Some clones in this sample may be carry-over from other donors' samples.

This clonotype was detected ten times or more. The V and J genes are TRBV7-6 and TRBJ2-7; D might be TRBD2 (5 bases). This CDR3 region has 19 residues. V was pared by 5 bases and J by 3 bases, with 29 bases between. The germline V gene encodes CDR1 SGHVS and CDR2 FNYEAQ. The CDR3 nucleotides are TGTGCCAGCAGCCCTGGGAGCCGAGCCTTGTCAGCTAATAGCTACGAGCAGTACTTC. Its protein product is CASSPGSRALSANSYEQYF.

The table lists this clonotype with a few counts. V is TRBV19 and J is TRBJ1-2; TRBD1 agrees at 7 bases. CDR1 is LNHDA, CDR2 SQIVND, per germline (reference sequence). V was pared by 5 bases and J by 7 bases, with 10 bases of the junction left unmatched. CDR3 size: 14 residues. This chain's CDR3 is CASSASTGIFGYTF. DNA for the CDR3: TGTGCCAGTAGTGCCTCGACAGGGATATTTGGCTACACCTTC.

This chain links TRBV12-3 or TRBV12-4 with TRBJ2-1; 11 bases line up with TRBD1. V was clipped by 5 bases and J by 5 bases; unmatched bases: 2. There are 14 residues in the CDR3. The CDR3 DNA reads TGTGCCAGCAGTGGGACAGGGGGGAACAATGAGCAGTTCTTC. Translating gives CASSGTGGNNEQFF.

The sample holds a few counts of this clonotype. The gene calls are TRBV7-3 and TRBJ1-1; TRBD1 aligns across 9 bases. The V gene's germline CDR1 is SGHTA and CDR2 FQGTGA. V lost 3 bases to trimming and J lost 3 bases; unmatched junction nucleotides: 2. This CDR3 is 14 amino acids long. The CDR3 coding sequence is TGTGCCAGCAGCTTGTACAGGGGGCACACTGAAGCTTTCTTT. This translates into CASSLYRGHTEAFF.

The chain employs TRBV7-2 and TRBJ2-1; 7 bases match TRBD2. From germline, CDR1 is SGHTA and CDR2 FQGNSA. CDR3 size: 15 residues. V trimming: 5 bases; J trimming: 3 bases; junction bases outside the gene matches: 7. The CDR3 spells CASSAGDYLYNEQFF. Written as DNA, the CDR3 is TGTGCCAGCAGCGCTGGGGACTACCTCTACAATGAGCAGTTCTTC.

This sequence joins TRBV2 and TRBJ2-7; a weak D match, TRBD1 (7 bases). The V and J ends lost 6 bases and 7 bases respectively, with 25 bases between them. The germline CDR1 and CDR2 sequences are SNHLY and FYNNEI. This CDR3 has 16 residues. The CDR3 DNA reads as TGTGCCAGCAGCAAACAGGGTGGGACTGCCAGGGGGGAGCAGTACTTC. Translated: CASSKQGGTARGEQYF. The whole variable domain, remainder taken from reference TRBV2 and TRBJ2-7, is EPEVTQTPSHQVTQMGQEVILRCVPISNHLYFYWYRQILGQKVEFLVSFYNNEISEKSEIFDDQFSVERPDGSNFTLKIRSTKLEDSAMYFCASSKQGGTARGEQYFGPGTRLTVT.

V usage is TRBV24-1 and J usage is TRBJ2-7; 12 positions match TRBD1. Germline V gene sequence: CDR1 KGHDR, CDR2 SFDVKD. CDR3 length: 14 residues. The V gene end was trimmed by 5 bases and the J gene end by 6 bases; junction bases not matched to a gene: 4. The CDR3 coding sequence is TGTGCCACCAGTGGGGGACAGGGGGCCTCCGAGCAGTACTTC. Translating gives CATSGGQGASEQYF.

This clonotype has at least ten counts. The J gene is TRBJ2-3, the V gene TRBV12-3 or TRBV12-4; TRBD1 might be the D (6 bases). The length of the CDR3 is 13 residues. V was cut by 6 bases and J by 1 base, with 8 bases left in between. CDR3 in amino acids: CASSEGGTDTQYF. The CDR3 nucleotides read TGTGCCAGCAGCGAGGGGGGCACAGATACGCAGTATTTT.

This clonotype was picked up many times. The chain couples TRBV11-3 to TRBJ1-1; D might be TRBD1 (5 bases). The CDR3 has 14 amino acids. Trimming took 4 bases from V and 3 from J, leaving 12 bases between them. Germline V gene data show CDR1 as SGHNT and CDR2 as YENEEA. CDR3 protein: CASSWGRYYTEAFF. DNA of the CDR3: TGTGCCAGCAGCTGGGGCAGATATTACACTGAAGCTTTCTTT.

This chain joins TRBV3-1 and TRBJ1-1, with 7 positions matching TRBD1. The CDR3 is made up of 14 amino acids. Germline V gene lookup returns CDR1 LGHDT and CDR2 YNNKEL (reference sequence). Trimming cost V 6 bases and J 3 bases; bases outside gene matches: 7. DNA for the CDR3: TGTGCCAGCAGTCCGACAGGGAGGGACACTGAAGCTTTCTTT. This sequence encodes CASSPTGRDTEAFF.

CDR3 residues: CSARKTGGSDEQYF. In DNA, the CDR3 is TGCAGTGCTAGGAAAACAGGGGGATCGGACGAGCAGTACTTC. The rearrangement links TRBV20-1 to TRBJ2-7, with TRBD1 matching over 8 bases. Looked up from germline, CDR1 is DFQATT and CDR2 is SNEGSKA (reference sequence). Trimming at V came to 3 bases and at J to 5 bases, leaving 9 bases not matched to a gene. The CDR3 is 14 amino acids.

The chain uses TRBV12-3 or TRBV12-4 and TRBJ1-1; D unresolved. V lost 3 bases, J lost 4 bases, and 6 bases lay in between. This CDR3 has 12 amino acids. The CDR3 bases are TGTGCCAGCAGTTTTACGATCACTGAAGCTTTCTTT. Its protein is CASSFTITEAFF.

In its sample, this clonotype was seen a few times. This chain uses TRBV5-5 with TRBJ2-1; no definite D call. The V end was cut by 2 bases, the J end by 4 bases, with 10 bases between. Per germline, CDR1 SGHKS and CDR2 YYEKEE (reference sequence). This CDR3 has 14 residues. The CDR3: CASSLVTVYNEQFF. The CDR3 bases are TGTGCCAGCAGCTTAGTAACAGTGTACAATGAGCAGTTCTTC.

This clonotype was observed a few times. This chain joins TRBV7-2 and TRBJ2-3; no firm D call. The length of the CDR3 is 12 residues. V lost 5 bases, J lost 4 bases, and 7 bases lay in between. CDR1 and CDR2 (germline): SGHTA, FQGNSA. The CDR3 DNA is TGTGCCAGCAGCACCCTGGCAGATACGCAGTATTTT. It encodes CASSTLADTQYF.

The sample holds a few counts of this clonotype. V gene TRBV20-1 combines with J gene TRBJ1-5; D is ambiguous. Per germline, CDR1 DFQATT and CDR2 SNEGSKA (reference sequence). The CDR3 runs 15 residues. V was shortened by 5 bases and J by 1 base, with 15 bases between the two germline ends. CDR3: CSAVDPGVSNQPQHF. The CDR3 bases are TGCAGTGCTGTAGACCCCGGGGTGAGCAATCAGCCCCAGCATTTT.

This clonotype showed up many times. The chain combines TRBV7-8 with TRBJ2-7, with 7 bases matching TRBD1. After removal of 5 bases from V and 0 bases from J, the junction contained 13 bases not matched to a gene. The CDR3 has 17 residues. The germline V gene has CDR1 SGHVS and CDR2 FQNEAQ. The CDR3 nucleotides read TGTGCCAGCAGCCAGGGACAGCACCATCGTAGCTCCTACGAGCAGTACTTC. Protein sequence: CASSQGQHHRSSYEQYF.

The genes are TRBV20-1 and TRBJ1-1, with TRBD1 identical over 8 bases. This CDR3 is built from 17 residues. V lost 5 bases to trimming and J lost 0 bases; unmatched junction nucleotides: 14. The germline CDR1 and CDR2 sequences are DFQATT and SNEGSKA (reference sequence). Here the CDR3 DNA reads TGCAGTGCTGGCTATAGGGGGACAGGTACCATGAACACTGAAGCTTTCTTT. Amino acid sequence: CSAGYRGTGTMNTEAFF.

The gene calls are TRBV2 and TRBJ2-1; D uncertain. The CDR3 has 10 residues. V lost 6 bases and J lost 10, with 7 bases in between. Germline CDR1 reads SNHLY; CDR2 reads FYNNEI. The CDR3 DNA reads as TGTGCCAGCAGGAATTTCGAGCAGTTCTTC. This encodes CASRNFEQFF. Full variable domain (rest looked up from reference TRBV2 and TRBJ2-1): EPEVTQTPSHQVTQMGQEVILRCVPISNHLYFYWYRQILGQKVEFLVSFYNNEISEKSEIFDDQFSVERPDGSNFTLKIRSTKLEDSAMYFCASRNFEQFFGPGTRLTVL.

V usage is TRBV5-4 and J usage is TRBJ2-7, with D possibly TRBD1 on 6 matching bases. This CDR3 has 13 residues. The germline V gene encodes CDR1 SGHNT and CDR2 YYREEE (reference sequence). The V and J ends lost 4 bases and 1 base respectively, with 9 bases between them. CDR3 amino acids: CASSNDRSYEQYF. The CDR3, as DNA: TGTGCCAGCAGCAACGACAGGTCCTACGAGCAGTACTTC.

This clonotype was recorded at least ten times. V and J are TRBV6-1 and TRBJ2-1; no reliable D call. CDR1 and CDR2 from the germline V gene are MNHNS and SASEGT. The CDR3 totals 15 residues. Trimming took 7 bases from V and 0 from J, leaving 13 bases between them. The CDR3 sequence: CASKDHSSSYNEQFF. CDR3 nucleotides: TGTGCCAGCAAAGACCACTCGAGCTCCTACAATGAGCAGTTCTTC.

This clonotype was seen at least ten times. The chain carries TRBV7-6 and TRBJ1-4; D gene unclear. The CDR3 has 14 residues. Germline V CDR1 and CDR2: SGHVS, FNYEAQ. The ends were cut back, 5 bases at V and 6 bases at J, with 13 bases in the middle. The CDR3 coding sequence is TGTGCCAGCAGCAACGGTCCCCCGGATGAAAAACTGTTTTTT. This translates into CASSNGPPDEKLFF. Full variable domain (rest looked up from reference TRBV7-6 and TRBJ1-4): GAGVSQSPRYKVTKRGQDVALRCDPISGHVSLYWYRQALGQGPEFLTYFNYEAQQDKSGLPNDRFSAERPEGSISTLTIQRTEQRDSAMYRCASSNGPPDEKLFFGSGTQLSVL.

The chain has TRBV12-3 or TRBV12-4 and TRBJ1-5, with a weak D call TRBD1 (5 bases). The CDR3 covers 14 residues. V gave up 5 bases and J gave up 0 bases, with 8 bases separating them. The CDR3 region is CASSRDGSNQPQHF. The DNA of the CDR3 is TGTGCCAGCAGTCGGGACGGTAGCAATCAGCCCCAGCATTTT.

This clonotype was counted between two and nine times. The chain is built from TRBV7-9 and TRBJ2-1; D is unresolved. V lost 6 bases and J lost 6, with 12 bases in between. CDR1 SEHNR and CDR2 FQNEAQ come from the germline V gene (reference sequence). CDR3 length equals 13 residues. CDR3 protein: CASRPLQANEQFF. Written as DNA, the CDR3 is TGTGCCAGCAGACCCCTTCAGGCCAATGAGCAGTTCTTC.

The chain recombines TRBV2 with TRBJ1-1, with TRBD1 matching over 8 bases. V lost 8 bases to trimming and J lost 10 bases; unmatched junction nucleotides: 3. Germline V gene sequence: CDR1 SNHLY, CDR2 FYNNEI. This CDR3 is built from 10 residues. DNA of the CDR3: TGTGCCAGCCACGGACAGGGAGCTTTCTTT. The encoded protein is CASHGQGAFF.

In this sample, this clonotype turned up many times. This chain links TRBV11-3 with TRBJ2-7; D remains ambiguous. V gave up 8 bases and J gave up 0 bases, with 11 bases separating them. Germline-derived CDR1 and CDR2 are SGHNT and YENEEA. The CDR3 loop spans 13 amino acids. CDR3 in DNA: TGTGCCAGCTCCCCGGACGGCTCCTACGAGCAGTACTTC. Translated, it gives CASSPDGSYEQYF.

The sample holds a few counts of this clonotype. The V gene is TRBV20-1, the J gene TRBJ2-1, with 8 bases lining up with TRBD1. This CDR3 is built from 14 residues. Germline CDR1 DFQATT, CDR2 SNEGSKA (reference sequence). The V gene end was trimmed by 4 bases and the J gene end by 0 bases; junction bases not matched to a gene: 2. CDR3 protein: CSAMDRASYNEQFF. In DNA form, the CDR3 reads TGCAGTGCTATGGACAGGGCCTCCTACAATGAGCAGTTCTTC.